This T cell receptor (beta chain) derives from a study of blood T cell repertoires in COVID-19. Patients from Seattle were sampled longitudinally, starting during active infection. The V gene's germline CDR1 is MDHEN and CDR2 SYDVKM. V was pared by 6 bases and J by 8 bases, with 16 bases between. The CDR3 loop spans 14 amino acids. Per the authors' pipeline: Researchers report that nucleated cell counts were estimated from reference gene primer amplification. Sequenced by immunoSEQ multiplex PCR; TCRdb stores in-frame clones only, minus some. The DNA gave D and trimming, while V, J and clone size come from that table. The table includes about 180,000 clones, about 81% detected once.

The sequence was obtained from an elderly woman with COVID-19, enrolled during active disease. The sample was peripheral blood. The genes are TRBV28 and TRBJ1-4; TRBD1 might be the D (6 bases). CDR3 in DNA: TGTGCCAGCAGCCCCTCGGGGGGCCAGGAAAAACTGTTTTTT. This codes for CASSPSGGQEKLFF.